The 14 T cell receptor beta chains below all came from one sample that was sequenced in a study of monozygotic twins with inflammatory bowel disease. TCRdb reprocessed the 5' RACE reads and keeps a single row for each CDR3 protein, giving no DNA. The sample holds about 380,000 distinct CDR3 sequences. Sequenced material: blood. The receptors here all came from a human donor with ulcerative colitis or Crohn's disease, or a healthy co-twin of an affected twin (not recorded which).

The V gene is TRBV5-1, the J gene TRBJ2-4; the D gene TCRdb calls, TRBD1, cannot be checked with no DNA. This CDR3 has 15 residues. Germline values: CDR1 SGHRS, CDR2 YFSETQ. The CDR3 reads CASSLVGTGSDIQYF.

The chain is built from TRBV7-2 and TRBJ2-1; TCRdb lists TRBD1, though no DNA is available to test this call. This CDR3 region has 12 residues. Per germline, CDR1 SGHTA and CDR2 FQGNSA. The CDR3 loop is CASSEGGFEQFF.

V gene TRBV21-1 combines with J gene TRBJ2-7. TRBV21-1 is designated a pseudogene. The CDR3 spans 13 residues. CDR3 sequence: CASQTSRCYEQYF.

V usage is TRBV7-2 and J usage is TRBJ1-6; there is no DNA to check the TCRdb D call of TRBD1. The CDR3 has 15 residues. CDR1 and CDR2 (germline): SGHTA, FQGNSA. CDR3 sequence: CASSSLTGANSPLHF.

The chain carries TRBV29-1 and TRBJ2-2; TCRdb calls TRBD2, which cannot be checked without DNA. This CDR3 has 15 residues. Germline lookup yields CDR1 SQVTM and CDR2 ANQGSEA. CDR3 in amino acids: CSVAPSGSDPGELFF.

The CDR3 spells CSAPRAPAGGLYRDTQYF. The chain joins TRBV20-1 to TRBJ2-3; TCRdb's assignment of TRBD2 cannot be checked, as there is no DNA. This CDR3 region has 18 residues. CDR1 is DFQATT, CDR2 SNEGSKA, per germline (reference sequence).

The chain joins TRBV28 to TRBJ2-1; TCRdb names TRBD1, which stays unverified in the absence of DNA. The V gene's germline CDR1 is MDHEN and CDR2 SYDVKM. CDR3 size: 15 residues. The CDR3 spells CASRSGGASYNEQFF.

The chain combines TRBV7-3 with TRBJ2-5; TCRdb proposes TRBD2, but this gene call is untestable without DNA. CDR3 size: 13 residues. The V gene's germline CDR1 is SGHTA and CDR2 FQGTGA. The CDR3 sequence is CASSYSPQETQYF.

This chain links TRBV18 with TRBJ2-3; absent DNA, TCRdb's TRBD1 call cannot be checked. The CDR3 runs 14 residues. Germline-derived CDR1 and CDR2 are KGHSH and LQKENI. The CDR3 protein is CASSPRVGADTQYF.

V and J are TRBV6-2 or TRBV6-3 and TRBJ1-1. The CDR3 runs to 15 residues. Germline loops: CDR1 MNHEY, CDR2 SVGEGT. The CDR3 region is CASSYLTKSNTEAFF.

This chain connects TRBV4-2 to TRBJ2-7; TCRdb returns TRBD1, unconfirmable since there is no DNA. This CDR3 has 16 amino acids. Germline CDR1 LGHNA, CDR2 YNFKEQ. The CDR3 loop is CASSQEPGQGKYEQYF.

This rearrangement joins TRBV7-9 to TRBJ2-1; the TCRdb D gene call, TRBD2, has no DNA to confirm it. The germline V gene has CDR1 SEHNR and CDR2 FQNEAQ (reference sequence). The CDR3 is made up of 15 amino acids. The CDR3 loop is CASSSGTNSYNEQFF. The variable domain in full, with the rest retrieved from reference TRBV7-9 and TRBJ2-1, is DTGVSQNPRHKITKRGQNVTFRCDPISEHNRLYWYRQTLGQGPEFLTYFQNEAQLEKSRLLSDRFSAERPKGSFSTLEIQRTEQGDSAMYLCASSSGTNSYNEQFFGPGTRLTVL.

V usage is TRBV4-3 and J usage is TRBJ2-1. Germline CDR1 reads LGHNA; CDR2 reads YSLEER. The CDR3 runs 15 residues. CDR3 region: CASSQAAYSNEWQFF.

The chain carries TRBV5-5 and TRBJ1-6; TCRdb proposes TRBD1, but this gene call is untestable without DNA. The CDR3 is made up of 16 amino acids. Germline-derived CDR1 and CDR2 are SGHKS and YYEKEE (reference sequence). CDR3 protein: CASYIGGIVDNSPLHF.